Listed here is a single TCR beta chain. The data were taken from a study of memory CD8 T cells in hepatitis C reinfection. Study as a whole: Reinfection meant HCV RNA positivity after two negatives ≥60 days apart. Between 55 and 20 weeks before reinfection detection, pre-reinfection samples were drawn.

Time point described: pre-reinfection, 55 to 20 weeks before reinfection detection. No in vitro expansion preceded TCR sequencing of the sorted cells. People who inject drugs from Montreal's HEPCO study were the donors. Control naive CD8 T cells came from a couple of donors at all three reinfection time points. The table came from immunoSEQ multiplex PCR; TCRdb's copy has only in-frame clones and leaves some out. The sample lists 40,000 to 60,000 clones; just under 90% were seen once. Germline lookup yields CDR1 MNHEY and CDR2 SMNVEV (reference sequence). V was trimmed by 0 bases and J by 0 bases, leaving 6 bases between them. The CDR3 has 16 residues.

The V gene is TRBV27, the J gene TRBJ1-6; D gene unclear. This sequence originates from a man aged 18 to 30 with hepatitis C virus infection. Sequenced: naive CD8+ T cells sorted from blood. This chain's CDR3 is CASSLSTYSYNSPLHF. The CDR3 region has the DNA TGTGCCAGCAGTTTATCCACATACTCCTATAATTCACCCCTCCACTTT.